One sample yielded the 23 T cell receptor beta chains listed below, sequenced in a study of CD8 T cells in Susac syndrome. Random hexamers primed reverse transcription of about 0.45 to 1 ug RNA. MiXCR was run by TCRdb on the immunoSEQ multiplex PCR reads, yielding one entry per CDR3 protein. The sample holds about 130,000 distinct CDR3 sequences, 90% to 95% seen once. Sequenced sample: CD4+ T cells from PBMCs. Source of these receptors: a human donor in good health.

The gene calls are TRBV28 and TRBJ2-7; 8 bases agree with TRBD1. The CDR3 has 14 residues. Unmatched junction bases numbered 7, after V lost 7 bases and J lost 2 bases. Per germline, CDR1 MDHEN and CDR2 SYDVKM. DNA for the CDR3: TGTGCCAGCACCCTCAGGGGGCTCACCTACGAGCAGTACTTC. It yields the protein CASTLRGLTYEQYF.

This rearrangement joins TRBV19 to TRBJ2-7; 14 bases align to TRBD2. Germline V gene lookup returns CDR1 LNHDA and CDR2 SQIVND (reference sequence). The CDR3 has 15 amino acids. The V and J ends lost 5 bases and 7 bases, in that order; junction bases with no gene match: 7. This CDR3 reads CASSPGTSGSKEQYF. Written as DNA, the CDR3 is TGTGCCAGTAGTCCCGGGACTAGCGGGAGTAAGGAGCAGTACTTC.

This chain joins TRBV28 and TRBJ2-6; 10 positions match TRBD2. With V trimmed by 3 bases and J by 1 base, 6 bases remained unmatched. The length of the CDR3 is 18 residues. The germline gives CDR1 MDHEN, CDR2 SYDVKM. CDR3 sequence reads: CASSLSSGSYSGANVLTF. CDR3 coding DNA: TGTGCCAGCAGTTTGTCTAGCGGGAGTTATTCTGGGGCCAACGTCCTGACTTTC. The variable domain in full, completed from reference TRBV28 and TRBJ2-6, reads DVKVTQSSRYLVKRTGEKVFLECVQDMDHENMFWYRQDPGLGLRLIYFSYDVKMKEKGDIPEGYSVSREKKERFSLILESASTNQTSMYLCASSLSSGSYSGANVLTFGAGSRLTVL.

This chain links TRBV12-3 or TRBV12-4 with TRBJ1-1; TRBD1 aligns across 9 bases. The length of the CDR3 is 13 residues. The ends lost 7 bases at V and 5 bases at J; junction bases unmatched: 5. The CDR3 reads CASTWTGETEAFF. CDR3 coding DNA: TGTGCCAGCACCTGGACAGGGGAAACTGAAGCTTTCTTT.

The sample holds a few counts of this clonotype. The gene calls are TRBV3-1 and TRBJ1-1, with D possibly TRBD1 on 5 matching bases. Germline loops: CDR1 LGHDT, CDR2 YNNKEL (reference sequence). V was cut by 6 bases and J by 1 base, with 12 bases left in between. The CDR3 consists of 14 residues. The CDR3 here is CASSAGTANTEAFF. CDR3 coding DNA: TGTGCCAGCAGTGCTGGGACTGCGAACACTGAAGCTTTCTTT.

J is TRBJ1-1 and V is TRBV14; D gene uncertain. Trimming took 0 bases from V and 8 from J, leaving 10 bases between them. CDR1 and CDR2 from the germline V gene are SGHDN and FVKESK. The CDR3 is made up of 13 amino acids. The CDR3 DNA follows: TGTGCCAGCAGCCAAGATTTCCCCACCGAAGCTTTCTTT. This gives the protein CASSQDFPTEAFF.

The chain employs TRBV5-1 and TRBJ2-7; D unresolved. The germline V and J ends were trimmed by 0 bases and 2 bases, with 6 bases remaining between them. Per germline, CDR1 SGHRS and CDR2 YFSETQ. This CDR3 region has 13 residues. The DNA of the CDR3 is TGCGCCAGCAGCTTGGAGACCGCCTACGAGCAGTACTTC. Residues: CASSLETAYEQYF.

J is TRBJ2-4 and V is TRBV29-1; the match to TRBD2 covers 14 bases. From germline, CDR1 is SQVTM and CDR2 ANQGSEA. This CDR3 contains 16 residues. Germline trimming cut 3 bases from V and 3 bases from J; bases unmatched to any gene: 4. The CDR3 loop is CSVDGLAGGLKNIQYF. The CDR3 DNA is TGCAGCGTTGATGGACTAGCGGGAGGACTCAAAAACATTCAGTACTTC.

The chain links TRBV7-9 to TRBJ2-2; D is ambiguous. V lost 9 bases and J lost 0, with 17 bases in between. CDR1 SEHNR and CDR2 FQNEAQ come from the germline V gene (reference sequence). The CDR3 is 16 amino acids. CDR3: CASTISRFSNTGELFF. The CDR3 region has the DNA TGTGCCAGTACGATCTCCAGGTTTTCGAACACCGGGGAGCTGTTTTTT.

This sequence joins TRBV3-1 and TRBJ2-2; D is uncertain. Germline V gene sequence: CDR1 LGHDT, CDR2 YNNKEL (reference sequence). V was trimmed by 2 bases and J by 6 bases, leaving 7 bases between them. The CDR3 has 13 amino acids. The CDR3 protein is CASSQKWAGELFF. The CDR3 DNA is TGTGCCAGCAGCCAAAAATGGGCCGGGGAGCTGTTTTTT.

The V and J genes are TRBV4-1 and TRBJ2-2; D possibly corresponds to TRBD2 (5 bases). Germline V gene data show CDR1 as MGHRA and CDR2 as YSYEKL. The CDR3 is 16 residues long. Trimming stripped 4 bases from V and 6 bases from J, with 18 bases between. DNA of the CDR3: TGCGCCAGCAGCCTAAGAGGGCAGGAGCAGGCCGGGGAGCTGTTTTTT. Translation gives CASSLRGQEQAGELFF.

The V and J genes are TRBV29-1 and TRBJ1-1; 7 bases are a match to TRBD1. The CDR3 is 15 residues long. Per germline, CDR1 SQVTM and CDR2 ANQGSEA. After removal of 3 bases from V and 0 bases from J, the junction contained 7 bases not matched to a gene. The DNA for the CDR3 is TGCAGCGTTGATAGACAGGGCCTTATGAACACTGAAGCTTTCTTT. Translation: CSVDRQGLMNTEAFF.

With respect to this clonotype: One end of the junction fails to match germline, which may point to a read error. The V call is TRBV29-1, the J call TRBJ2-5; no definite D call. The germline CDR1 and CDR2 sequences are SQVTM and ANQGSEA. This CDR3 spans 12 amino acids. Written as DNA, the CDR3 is TGCAGCGTTGACGTTGTCGGAGAGACTCAGTACTTC. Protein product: CSVDVVGETQYF.

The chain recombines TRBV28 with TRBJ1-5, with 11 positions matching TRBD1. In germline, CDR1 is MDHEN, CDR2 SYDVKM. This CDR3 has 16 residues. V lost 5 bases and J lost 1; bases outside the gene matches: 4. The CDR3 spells CASSRTGGGSNQPQHF. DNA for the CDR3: TGTGCCAGCAGTCGGACAGGGGGCGGGAGCAATCAGCCCCAGCATTTT.

This CDR3 is CSARDPQRRGETQYF. The CDR3 DNA is TGCAGTGCTCGGGACCCCCAGCGGAGAGGGGAGACCCAGTACTTC. The chain couples TRBV20-1 to TRBJ2-5; the D gene could be TRBD1 or TRBD2 (5 bases each). Germline V gives CDR1 DFQATT, CDR2 SNEGSKA (reference sequence). The V end was cut by 5 bases, the J end by 5 bases, with 21 bases between. The CDR3 covers 15 residues.

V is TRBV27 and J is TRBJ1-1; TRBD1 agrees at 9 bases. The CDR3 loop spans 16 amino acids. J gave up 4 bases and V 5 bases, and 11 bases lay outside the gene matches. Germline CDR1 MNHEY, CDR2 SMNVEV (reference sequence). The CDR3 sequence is CASSTRDRVLGTEAFF. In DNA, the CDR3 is TGTGCCAGCAGTACGCGGGACAGGGTACTAGGCACTGAAGCTTTCTTT.

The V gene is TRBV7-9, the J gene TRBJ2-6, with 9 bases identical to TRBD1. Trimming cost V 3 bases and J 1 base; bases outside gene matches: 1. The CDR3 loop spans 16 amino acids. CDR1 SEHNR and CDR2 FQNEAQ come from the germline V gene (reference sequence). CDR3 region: CASSLGQGSGANVLTF. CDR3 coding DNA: TGTGCCAGCAGCTTGGGACAGGGTTCTGGGGCCAACGTCCTGACTTTC.

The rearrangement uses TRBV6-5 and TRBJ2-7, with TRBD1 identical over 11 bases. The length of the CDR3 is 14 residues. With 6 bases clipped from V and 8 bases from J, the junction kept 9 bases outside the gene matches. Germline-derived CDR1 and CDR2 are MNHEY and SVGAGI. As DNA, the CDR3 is TGTGCCAGCAGGCGGACAGGGGGCACTGGTCAGCAGTACTTC. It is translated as CASRRTGGTGQQYF.

In DNA, the CDR3 is TGCAGCGTTGATCGGCAGGCGAACACTGAAGCTTTCTTT. Protein product: CSVDRQANTEAFF. V usage is TRBV29-1 and J usage is TRBJ1-1; the D is unclear. CDR3 length: 13 amino acids. Germline CDR1 is SQVTM and CDR2 is ANQGSEA. V gave up 3 bases and J gave up 1 base, with 9 bases separating them.

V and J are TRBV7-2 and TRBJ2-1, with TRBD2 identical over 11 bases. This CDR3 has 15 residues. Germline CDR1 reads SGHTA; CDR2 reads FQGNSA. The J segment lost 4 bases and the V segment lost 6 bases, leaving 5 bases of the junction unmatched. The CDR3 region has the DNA TGTGCCAGCAGTCAACTAGCGGGGGCTTACAATGAGCAGTTCTTC. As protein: CASSQLAGAYNEQFF.

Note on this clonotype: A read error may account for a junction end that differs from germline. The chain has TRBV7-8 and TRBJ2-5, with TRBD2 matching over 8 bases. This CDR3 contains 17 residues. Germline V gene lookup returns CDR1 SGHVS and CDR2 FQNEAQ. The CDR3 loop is CASSVAGIPGPQETQYF. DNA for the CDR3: TGTGCCAGCAGCGTAGCGGGAATTCCAGGCCCCCAAGAGACCCAGTACTTC.

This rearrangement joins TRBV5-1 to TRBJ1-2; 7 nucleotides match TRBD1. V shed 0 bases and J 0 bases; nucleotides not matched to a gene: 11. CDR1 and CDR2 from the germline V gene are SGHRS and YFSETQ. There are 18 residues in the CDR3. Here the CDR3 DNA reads TGCGCCAGCAGCTTGGCCAGAAGTCGGCAGGGGGCTAACTATGGCTACACCTTC. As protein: CASSLARSRQGANYGYTF.

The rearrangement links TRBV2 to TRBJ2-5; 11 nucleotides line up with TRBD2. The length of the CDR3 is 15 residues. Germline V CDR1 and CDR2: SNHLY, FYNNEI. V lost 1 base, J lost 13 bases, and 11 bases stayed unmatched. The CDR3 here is CASSEGLAGGIVGYF. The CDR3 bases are TGTGCCAGCAGTGAAGGCCTAGCGGGAGGCATCGTCGGGTACTTC.